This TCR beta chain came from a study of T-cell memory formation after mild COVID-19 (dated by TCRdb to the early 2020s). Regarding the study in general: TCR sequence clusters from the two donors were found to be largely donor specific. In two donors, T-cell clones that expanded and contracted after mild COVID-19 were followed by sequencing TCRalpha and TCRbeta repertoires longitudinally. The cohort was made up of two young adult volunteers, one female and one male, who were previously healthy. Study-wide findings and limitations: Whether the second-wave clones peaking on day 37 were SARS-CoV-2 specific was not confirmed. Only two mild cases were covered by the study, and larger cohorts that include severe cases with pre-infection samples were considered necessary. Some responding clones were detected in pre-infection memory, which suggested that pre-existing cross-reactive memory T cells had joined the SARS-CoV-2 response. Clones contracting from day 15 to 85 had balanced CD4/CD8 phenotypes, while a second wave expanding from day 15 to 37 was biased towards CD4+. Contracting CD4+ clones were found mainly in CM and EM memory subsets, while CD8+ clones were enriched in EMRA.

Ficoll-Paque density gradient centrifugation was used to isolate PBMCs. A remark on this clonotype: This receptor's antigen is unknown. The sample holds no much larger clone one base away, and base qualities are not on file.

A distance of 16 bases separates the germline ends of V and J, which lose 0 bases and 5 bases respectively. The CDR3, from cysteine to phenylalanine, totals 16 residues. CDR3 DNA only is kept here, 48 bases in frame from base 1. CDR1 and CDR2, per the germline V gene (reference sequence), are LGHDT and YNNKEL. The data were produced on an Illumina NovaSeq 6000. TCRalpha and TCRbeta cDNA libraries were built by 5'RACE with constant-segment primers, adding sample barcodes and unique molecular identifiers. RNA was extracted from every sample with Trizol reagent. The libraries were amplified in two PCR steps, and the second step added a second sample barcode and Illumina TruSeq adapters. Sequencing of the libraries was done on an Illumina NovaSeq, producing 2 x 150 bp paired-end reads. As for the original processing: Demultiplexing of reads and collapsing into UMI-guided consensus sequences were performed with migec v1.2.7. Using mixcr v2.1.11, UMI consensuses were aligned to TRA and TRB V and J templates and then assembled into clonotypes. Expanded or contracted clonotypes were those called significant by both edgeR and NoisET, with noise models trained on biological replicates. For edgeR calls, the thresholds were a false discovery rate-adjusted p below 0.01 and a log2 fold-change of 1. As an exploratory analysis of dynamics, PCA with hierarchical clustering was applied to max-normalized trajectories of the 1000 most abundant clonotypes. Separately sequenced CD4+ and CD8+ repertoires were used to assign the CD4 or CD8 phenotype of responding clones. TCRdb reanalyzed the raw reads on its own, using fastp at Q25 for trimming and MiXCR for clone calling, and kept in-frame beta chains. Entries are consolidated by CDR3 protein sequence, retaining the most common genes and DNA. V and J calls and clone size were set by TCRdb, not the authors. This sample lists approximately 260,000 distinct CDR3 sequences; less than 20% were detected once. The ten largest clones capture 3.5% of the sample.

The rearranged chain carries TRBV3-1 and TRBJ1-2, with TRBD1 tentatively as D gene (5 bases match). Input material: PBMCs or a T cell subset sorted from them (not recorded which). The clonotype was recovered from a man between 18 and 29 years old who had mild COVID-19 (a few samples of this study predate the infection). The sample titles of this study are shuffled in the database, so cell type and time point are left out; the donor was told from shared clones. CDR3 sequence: CASSQDTQPGRYGYTF. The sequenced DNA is TGTGCCAGCAGCCAAGATACCCAGCCGGGACGATATGGCTACACCTTC.